These 9 T cell receptor beta chains came from one sample sequenced in a study of vaccination and CD4 T cells after COVID-19. These receptors are not linked to any known antigen. An Oncomine TCR Beta short-read assay was used to sequence the DNA from cultured CD4+ T cells. TCRdb processed the PCR reads anew with MiXCR; each CDR3 protein has one entry. The sample holds over 2,000 distinct CDR3 sequences, 25% to 30% seen once. Treatment defined: roughly 11-day PBMC culture with coronavirus spike peptide pools or control peptides (ViraFEST assay). The specimen was CD4+ T cells from blood, cultured in vitro, collected after SARS-CoV-2 vaccination. Receptors originate from a human donor who had recovered from COVID-19.

This clonotype was found a few times. V gene TRBV5-6 combines with J gene TRBJ1-2; tentatively, D is TRBD1 (5 bases). This CDR3 region has 13 residues. Germline V gives CDR1 SGHDT, CDR2 YYEEEE. Trimming took off 3 bases at V and 3 bases at J, with 9 bases between the two ends. The CDR3 region is CASSSTTDYGYTF. Here the CDR3 DNA reads TGTGCCAGCAGCTCTACGACAGACTATGGCTACACCTTC. Variable domain in full (rest from reference TRBV5-6 and TRBJ1-2): DAGVTQSPTHLIKTRGQQVTLRCSPKSGHDTVSWYQQALGQGPQFIFQYYEEEERQRGNFPDRFSGHQFPNYSSELNVNALLLGDSALYLCASSSTTDYGYTFGSGTRLTVV.

The V and J genes are TRBV20-1 and TRBJ2-3; maybe TRBD2 (6 bases). The germline CDR1 and CDR2 sequences are DFQATT and SNEGSKA (reference sequence). The V end was cut by 2 bases, the J end by 0 bases, with 18 bases between. The CDR3 runs to 17 residues. The chain's CDR3 is CSARTATRSVSTDTQYF. The CDR3, as DNA: TGCAGTGCTAGAACAGCGACTAGGTCCGTTAGCACAGATACGCAGTATTTT.

This clonotype is categorized as medium-sized. The J gene is TRBJ2-7, the V gene TRBV6-1; D gene unclear. Looked up from germline, CDR1 is MNHNS and CDR2 is SASEGT. There are 10 residues in the CDR3. V was cut by 7 bases and J by 7 bases, with 8 bases left in between. The CDR3 loop is CASTQWEQYF. The CDR3 DNA sequence: TGTGCCAGCACCCAGTGGGAGCAGTACTTC.

The genes are TRBV20-1 and TRBJ2-5; D possibly uses TRBD1 or TRBD2 (6 bases each). CDR1 and CDR2 from the germline V gene are DFQATT and SNEGSKA (reference sequence). V lost 0 bases to trimming and J lost 5 bases, with 19 bases between them. This CDR3 spans 16 amino acids. CDR3 in amino acids: CSARDSTGAHGETQYF. The CDR3 region has the DNA TGCAGTGCTAGAGATTCGACGGGGGCCCACGGGGAGACCCAGTACTTC.

In the case of this clonotype: A much larger clone sits a single nucleotide away, making a read error possible. The V call is TRBV7-2, the J call TRBJ2-7, with a tentative D call TRBD1 (7 bases). Looked up from germline, CDR1 is SGHTA and CDR2 is FQGNSA. This CDR3 spans 18 amino acids. V gave up 7 bases and J gave up 1 base, with 26 bases separating them. CDR3 DNA sequence: TGTGCCAGCACCCTAGGCCCCAGGCAGGGGGGCCTTTCCTACGAGCAGTACTTC. This encodes CASTLGPRQGGLSYEQYF.

The rearrangement links TRBV24-1 to TRBJ1-5; D is ambiguous. Trimming removed 2 bases at V and 6 bases at J, with 7 bases between. From germline, CDR1 is KGHDR and CDR2 SFDVKD. The CDR3 sequence is 13 residues long. DNA of the CDR3: TGTGCCACCAGTGATTCCTCTGCTCAGCCCCAGCATTTT. This encodes CATSDSSAQPQHF.

As regards this clonotype: Compared with germline, one end of the junction differs, possibly owing to a read error. The chain is built from TRBV12-3 or TRBV12-4 and TRBJ2-3; D not resolved. This CDR3 is 11 amino acids long. The CDR3 nucleotides read TGTGCCAGCAGTTTGTGGCCCCATCTCCGTTTT. Its translation is CASSLWPHLRF.

On this clonotype itself: Since a much larger clone is just one base distant, this may be a read error. The chain has TRBV27 and TRBJ2-5, with D maybe TRBD2 (5 bases). The CDR3 is made up of 15 amino acids. Between the trimmed V and J ends, which lost 5 bases and 5 bases, there was a span of 18 bases. Germline CDR1 is MNHEY and CDR2 is SMNVEV (reference sequence). The CDR3 region is CASSPGERPGETQYF. The CDR3 DNA sequence: TGTGCCAGCAGTCCCGGGGAGCGCCCCGGTGAGACCCAGTACTTC.

The sample holds a few counts of this clonotype. The V call is TRBV19, the J call TRBJ2-7; 9 bases are a match to TRBD2. Germline V gives CDR1 LNHDA, CDR2 SQIVND (reference sequence). V shed 4 bases, J shed 6 bases, and the junction held 7 bases outside the gene matches. CDR3 length: 14 amino acids. The CDR3 coding sequence is TGTGCCAGTAGTAAGGTAGCGGGGGTTCTCGAGCAGTACTTC. Translating gives CASSKVAGVLEQYF.